The source of this T cell receptor (beta chain) is a study of cytomegalovirus exposure and HLA in healthy donors. This clone was seen a handful of times. Primers included in the PCR were 60 Vbeta and 13 Jbeta primers. Profiled with immunoSEQ multiplex PCR; TCRdb holds only in-frame clones, not every one. The table lists about 120,000 clones, approximately 70% of them singletons. Germline CDR1 reads SGHVS; CDR2 reads FQNEAQ. The V and J ends lost 1 base and 8 bases respectively, with 8 bases between them. The CDR3 covers 12 residues. The chain has TRBV7-8 and TRBJ1-2, with D possibly being TRBD1 (5 bases). Sequencing input: PBMCs. This clonotype originated in a man in his late teens or twenties in good health and CMV-seronegative. For the CDR3, the DNA is TGTGCCAGCAGCTTAGAGACAGAGGGCTACACCTTC. Its translation is CASSLETEGYTF.